This T cell receptor (beta chain) is from a study of tumor-infiltrating lymphocytes in localized non-small cell lung cancer. The study's findings and limits: Tumor T-cell fraction was not associated with recurrence-free survival.

The ends lost 4 bases at V and 6 bases at J; junction bases unmatched: 13. The CDR3 loop spans 16 amino acids. Germline assignment: CDR1 SGHDT and CDR2 YYEEEE. Notes on this clone: What it binds is not known.

Clones were read by immunoSEQ multiplex PCR, and TCRdb kept only the in-frame ones, dropping some. The sample consists of 10,000 to 15,000 clones, around 86% of them appearing once. The chain has TRBV5-6 and TRBJ2-1, with TRBD2 matching 7 bases. The sequence was obtained from a human donor with non-small cell lung cancer. Input material: lung tumor tissue. CDR3 sequence reads: CASSRLNSGIVNEQFF. The CDR3 DNA reads as TGTGCCAGCAGCCGCTTAAACAGCGGGATAGTCAATGAGCAGTTCTTC.